A single sample is the source of the 30 T cell receptor beta chains below, sequenced in a study of cytomegalovirus exposure and HLA in healthy donors. The assay was immunoSEQ multiplex PCR, and TCRdb's table has in-frame clones only and misses some. The sample includes 150,000 to 200,000 clones, around nine tenths of them seen just once. Sequenced input: PBMCs. These TCRs come from a young man in good health and CMV-seropositive.

The chain carries TRBV4-1 and TRBJ2-7; 10 bases map to TRBD2. This CDR3 spans 14 amino acids. The germline gives CDR1 MGHRA, CDR2 YSYEKL. V lost 1 base, J lost 3 bases, and 0 bases stayed unmatched. CDR3 in amino acids: CASSQGTSGYEQYF. The CDR3 DNA reads TGCGCCAGCAGCCAAGGGACTAGCGGCTACGAGCAGTACTTC.

This sequence joins TRBV2 and TRBJ1-6; the D gene is possibly TRBD1 (5 bases). Germline-derived CDR1 and CDR2 are SNHLY and FYNNEI. V lost 7 bases, J lost 3 bases, and 13 bases lay in between. The CDR3 sequence is 15 residues long. CDR3 coding DNA: TGTGCCAGCACCCGAGACAGATTCTATAATTCACCCCTCCACTTT. Protein product: CASTRDRFYNSPLHF. Complete variable domain (other parts from reference TRBV2 and TRBJ1-6): EPEVTQTPSHQVTQMGQEVILRCVPISNHLYFYWYRQILGQKVEFLVSFYNNEISEKSEIFDDQFSVERPDGSNFTLKIRSTKLEDSAMYFCASTRDRFYNSPLHFGNGTRLTVT.

The gene calls are TRBV20-1 and TRBJ2-5, with no clear D. The length of the CDR3 is 11 residues. Germline CDR1 and CDR2: DFQATT and SNEGSKA (reference sequence). Trimming left V 0 bases short and J 13 bases short, with 12 bases between. The CDR3 DNA follows: TGCAGTGCTAGAGATCCCCAGCGAGCGTACTTC. Translated, it gives CSARDPQRAYF.

V usage is TRBV5-1 and J usage is TRBJ1-5; maybe TRBD1 (6 bases). CDR1 SGHRS and CDR2 YFSETQ come from the germline V gene. This CDR3 contains 15 residues. V was shortened by 1 base and J by 2 bases, with 10 bases between the two germline ends. The DNA for the CDR3 is TGCGCCAGCAGCTTGAATGGGGGCGGCAATCAGCCCCAGCATTTT. Residues: CASSLNGGGNQPQHF.

To note about this clone: At one end the junction does not follow the germline gene, possibly because of a read error. The rearrangement links TRBV27 to TRBJ2-1, with 7 bases fitting TRBD2. The CDR3 is 16 amino acids. Germline V gene sequence: CDR1 MNHEY, CDR2 SMNVEV (reference sequence). CDR3 loop: CASSGRLAVSSNEQFF. In DNA form, the CDR3 reads TGTGCCAGCAGTGGCCGGCTAGCGGTCTCCTCCAATGAGCAGTTCTTC.

J is TRBJ2-5 and V is TRBV19; 9 bases fit TRBD1. Germline CDR1 reads LNHDA; CDR2 reads SQIVND (reference sequence). V shed 4 bases, J shed 5 bases, and the junction held 8 bases outside the gene matches. This CDR3 region has 15 residues. The CDR3 region has the DNA TGTGCCAGTAGTAGGGGAACAGGGGGCGGGGAGACCCAGTACTTC. Residues: CASSRGTGGGETQYF.

This clone has just one count. J is TRBJ2-1 and V is TRBV28; 11 nucleotides align to TRBD1. J lost 5 bases, V lost 6 bases, and 9 bases had no gene match. The CDR3 sequence is 16 residues long. Germline-derived CDR1 and CDR2 are MDHEN and SYDVKM. This CDR3 reads CASRTAGTGGNNEQFF. The DNA for the CDR3 is TGTGCCAGCAGAACCGCCGGGACAGGGGGAAACAATGAGCAGTTCTTC.

The chain couples TRBV29-1 to TRBJ2-3, with D tentatively TRBD1 (6 bases). CDR1 SQVTM and CDR2 ANQGSEA come from the germline V gene. This CDR3 is built from 16 residues. V lost 0 bases to trimming and J lost 4 bases, with 17 bases between them. The CDR3 DNA is TGCAGCGTTGAAGACCAGGGGTGGTTTTCGGCAGATACGCAGTATTTT. The encoded protein is CSVEDQGWFSADTQYF.

J is TRBJ1-1 and V is TRBV29-1; D unclear. V was trimmed by 6 bases and J by 10 bases, leaving 21 bases between them. Germline CDR1 and CDR2: SQVTM and ANQGSEA. The CDR3 spans 13 residues. CDR3 nucleotides: TGCAGCGTAGCAACTCGTCCTCAACTCGGAGCTTTCTTT. This sequence encodes CSVATRPQLGAFF.

CDR3 sequence (DNA): TGTGCCAGCAGCGTAACAGGGAAGACTGAAGCTTTCTTT. Translation: CASSVTGKTEAFF. The chain recombines TRBV9 with TRBJ1-1; possibly TRBD1 for D (6 bases). This CDR3 has 13 amino acids. The germline gives CDR1 SGDLS, CDR2 YYNGEE. Trimming stripped 1 base from V and 5 bases from J, with 9 bases between. Full variable domain (rest looked up from reference TRBV9 and TRBJ1-1): DSGVTQTPKHLITATGQRVTLRCSPRSGDLSVYWYQQSLDQGLQFLIQYYNGEERAKGNILERFSAQQFPDLHSELNLSSLELGDSALYFCASSVTGKTEAFFGQGTRLTVV.

The rearrangement links TRBV7-2 to TRBJ2-2; 10 nucleotides line up with TRBD2. Germline-derived CDR1 and CDR2 are SGHTA and FQGNSA. The J segment lost 7 bases and the V segment lost 7 bases, leaving 15 bases of the junction unmatched. The CDR3 extends over 17 amino acids. The CDR3 region is CASTLGGAGGPSGELFF. CDR3 nucleotides: TGTGCCAGCACCCTCGGGGGAGCGGGGGGGCCAAGCGGGGAGCTGTTTTTT.

The chain joins TRBV6-5 to TRBJ2-2; D unclear. Germline loops: CDR1 MNHEY, CDR2 SVGAGI. The CDR3 consists of 14 residues. The V gene lost 2 bases and the J gene lost 7 bases, with 11 bases spanning the gap. The CDR3 region is CASSYLSEDGELFF. CDR3 in DNA: TGTGCCAGCAGTTACCTCTCCGAGGACGGGGAGCTGTTTTTT.

The rearrangement uses TRBV18 and TRBJ1-2; TRBD1 is a possible D gene (6 bases). The germline V gene encodes CDR1 KGHSH and CDR2 LQKENI. With 6 bases removed from V and 8 bases from J, the gap between germline ends came to 10 bases. The CDR3 totals 11 residues. In DNA, the CDR3 is TGTGCCAGCTCGGACAGCATGGGCTACACCTTC. Translation gives CASSDSMGYTF.

CDR3 in DNA: TGTGCCAGCAGTTTACTGTCTCGGGGCACAGATACGCAGTATTTT. Protein sequence: CASSLLSRGTDTQYF. The chain carries TRBV27 and TRBJ2-3; D gene uncertain. V was clipped by 2 bases and J by 1 base, with 10 bases between them. The germline V gene encodes CDR1 MNHEY and CDR2 SMNVEV (reference sequence). The CDR3 has 15 residues.

This clone was counted a single time. The CDR3 sequence: CASSEGRYNEQFF. In nucleotides, the CDR3 is TGTGCCAGCAGTGAGGGGAGGTACAATGAGCAGTTCTTC. This chain joins TRBV25-1 and TRBJ2-1; weak D call: TRBD2 (6 bases). The germline V and J ends were trimmed by 3 bases and 4 bases, with 7 bases remaining between them. The CDR3 extends over 13 amino acids. Germline CDR1 and CDR2: MGHDK and SYGVNS.

The chain links TRBV9 to TRBJ2-1, with 11 bases matching TRBD1. The germline V gene encodes CDR1 SGDLS and CDR2 YYNGEE. V shed 3 bases and J 7 bases; nucleotides not matched to a gene: 12. The CDR3 totals 17 residues. The CDR3 region has the DNA TGTGCCAGCAGCGCGCGTGGTAGGGACAGGGGGAGGAATGAGCAGTTCTTC. This sequence encodes CASSARGRDRGRNEQFF.

This chain uses TRBV19 with TRBJ1-5, with D unresolved. The V gene lost 5 bases and the J gene lost 7 bases, with 9 bases spanning the gap. The CDR3 runs 12 residues. CDR1 and CDR2 from the germline V gene are LNHDA and SQIVND (reference sequence). The CDR3 region has the DNA TGTGCCAGTAGTTACGGGGTCCAGCCCCAGCATTTT. Translated, it gives CASSYGVQPQHF.

The rearrangement joins TRBV10-1 to TRBJ1-5, with D maybe TRBD1 (5 bases). This CDR3 has 16 residues. V lost 8 bases, J lost 0 bases, and 17 bases lay in between. The germline CDR1 and CDR2 sequences are WNHNN and SYGVQD (reference sequence). As DNA, the CDR3 is TGCGCCAGCTCCGGACGGGGGGGTTATAGCAATCAGCCCCAGCATTTT. Its translation is CASSGRGGYSNQPQHF.

The rearrangement joins TRBV5-1 to TRBJ1-3, with no clear D. The V end was cut by 4 bases, the J end by 0 bases, with 11 bases between. Germline lookup yields CDR1 SGHRS and CDR2 YFSETQ. CDR3 length: 15 residues. CDR3 coding DNA: TGCGCCAGCAGCGTCACAGCTATCTCTGGAAACACCATATATTTT. Amino acid sequence: CASSVTAISGNTIYF.

The rearrangement uses TRBV4-1 and TRBJ2-7; D is uncertain. This CDR3 region has 13 residues. In germline, CDR1 is MGHRA, CDR2 YSYEKL. The V and J ends lost 5 bases and 1 base respectively, with 9 bases between them. CDR3 sequence: CASSLRVSYEQYF. The DNA for the CDR3 is TGCGCCAGCAGCTTACGAGTGTCCTACGAGCAGTACTTC.

V and J are TRBV10-3 and TRBJ2-1; possible D gene TRBD2, 6 bases. Trimming removed 8 bases from V and 5 bases from J, with 13 bases in between. CDR1 and CDR2 from the germline V gene are ENHRY and SYGVKD. This CDR3 is built from 13 residues. The CDR3 DNA reads as TGTGCCATCCAACGGGAGTATAACAATGAGCAGTTCTTC. Translating gives CAIQREYNNEQFF.

A note on this clone: Compared with germline, one end of the junction differs, possibly owing to a read error. The chain has TRBV5-8 and TRBJ1-2, with a weak D call TRBD1 (6 bases). The CDR3 runs to 12 residues. Germline CDR1 reads SGHTS; CDR2 reads YDEGEE. CDR3 sequence reads: CASSWTGQRLDF. The CDR3 region has the DNA TGTGCCAGCAGCTGGACTGGACAGCGCTTAGACTTC.

The V gene is TRBV19, the J gene TRBJ2-1, with D hard to call. CDR1 is LNHDA and CDR2 is SQIVND in the germline V gene (reference sequence). This CDR3 is built from 17 residues. The V and J ends lost 4 bases and 0 bases respectively, with 16 bases between them. The DNA of the CDR3 is TGTGCCAGTAGTACGTACCCCATAACGAGCTCCTACAATGAGCAGTTCTTC. It translates to CASSTYPITSSYNEQFF. The full variable domain, in which reference TRBV19 and TRBJ2-1 provide the parts outside the CDR3, is DGGITQSPKYLFRKEGQNVTLSCEQNLNHDAMYWYRQDPGQGLRLIYYSQIVNDFQKGDIAEGYSVSREKKESFPLTVTSAQKNPTAFYLCASSTYPITSSYNEQFFGPGTRLTVL.

The chain couples TRBV11-2 to TRBJ2-1, with 7 bases fitting TRBD1. J lost 13 bases, V lost 5 bases, and 8 bases had no gene match. Germline V CDR1 and CDR2: SGHAT, FQNNGV. The CDR3 sequence is 12 residues long. The CDR3 spells CASSPGQEEQFF. In DNA form, the CDR3 reads TGTGCCAGCAGCCCTGGACAGGAAGAACAGTTCTTC.

This chain connects TRBV28 to TRBJ1-2; 9 nucleotides match TRBD1. The CDR3 loop spans 15 amino acids. J lost 6 bases, V lost 7 bases, and 12 bases had no gene match. Germline V CDR1 and CDR2: MDHEN, SYDVKM. The CDR3 spells CASTSGQGWVDGYTF. CDR3 nucleotide sequence: TGTGCCAGCACCTCAGGACAGGGGTGGGTCGATGGCTACACCTTC.

This chain links TRBV9 with TRBJ1-2; no reliable D call. The CDR3 length is 13 residues. The V end was cut by 3 bases, the J end by 3 bases, with 9 bases between. Germline V lookup: CDR1 SGDLS, CDR2 YYNGEE. The CDR3 bases are TGTGCCAGCAGCGCGGATACAGACTATGGCTACACCTTC. Protein: CASSADTDYGYTF.

The chain links TRBV4-2 to TRBJ2-7, with D perhaps TRBD2 (6 bases). This CDR3 is built from 16 residues. Trimming left V 0 bases short and J 4 bases short, with 16 bases between. In germline, CDR1 is LGHNA, CDR2 YNFKEQ. Written as DNA, the CDR3 is TGTGCCAGCAGCCAAGATGGGCGGGGCAGTGGGTACGAGCAGTACTTC. Its translation: CASSQDGRGSGYEQYF.

J is TRBJ1-2 and V is TRBV6-1; possible D gene TRBD1, 6 bases. Per the germline V gene, CDR1 is MNHNS and CDR2 is SASEGT. The CDR3 consists of 15 residues. V dropped 2 bases and J dropped 5 bases, with 15 bases sitting between them. CDR3 nucleotide sequence: TGTGCCAGCAGTGAACCTGGGACATCGAGATATGGCTACACCTTC. This sequence encodes CASSEPGTSRYGYTF.

This chain connects TRBV19 to TRBJ1-1; 7 bases line up with TRBD1. The CDR3 is 13 amino acids. The junction had 7 bases not matched to a gene; V was cut back by 6 bases and J by 6 bases. Germline lookup yields CDR1 LNHDA and CDR2 SQIVND (reference sequence). DNA of the CDR3: TGTGCCAGTAGCGCTACAGGGGTGGCTGAAGCTTTCTTT. This gives the protein CASSATGVAEAFF.

This chain connects TRBV5-6 to TRBJ1-5; 10 positions agree with TRBD1. Germline lookup yields CDR1 SGHDT and CDR2 YYEEEE. The V gene end was trimmed by 2 bases and the J gene end by 5 bases; junction bases not matched to a gene: 1. This CDR3 comprises 14 residues. CDR3 loop: CASSFGTGDQPQHF. As DNA, the CDR3 is TGTGCCAGCAGCTTTGGGACAGGGGATCAGCCCCAGCATTTT.